The rows below give T cell receptor beta chains drawn from one sample of a study of blood T cell repertoires in COVID-19. The assay was immunoSEQ multiplex PCR, and TCRdb's table has in-frame clones only and misses some. The sample lists tens of thousands of clones; 65% to 90% were seen once. The sample was peripheral blood. The receptors were sampled from a man older than 75 with acute or convalescent COVID-19. CDR3s include the opening cysteine and the closing phenylalanine or tryptophan. Fields, in order: J gene, V gene, clone size, D gene, CDR3 DNA, CDR3 protein. The D gene is left open where the match is weak. Size values are once, few and many counts, or a class for expanded clones, and some rows have none.

J: TRBJ2-1; V: TRBV5-1; size: once; D: .; DNA: TGCGCCAGCAGTCAACAGGGAACCTACAATGAGCAGTTCTTC; CDR3: CASSQQGTYNEQFF
J: TRBJ2-5; V: TRBV5-1; size: .; D: TRBD1; DNA: TGCGCCAGCACCGATATGGGACAGAACCAAGAGACCCAGTACTTC; CDR3: CASTDMGQNQETQYF
J: TRBJ2-1; V: TRBV27; size: .; D: TRBD2; DNA: TGTGCCAGCAGTTTCCTATCCCCGAGCGGGAGGCACTACAATGAGCAGTTCTTC; CDR3: CASSFLSPSGRHYNEQFF
J: TRBJ1-5; V: TRBV4-2; size: once; D: .; DNA: TGTGCCAGCAGCCAAGGGGGCCCGGGACACAGCAATCAGCCCCAGCATTTT; CDR3: CASSQGGPGHSNQPQHF
J: TRBJ1-1; V: TRBV28; size: .; D: .; DNA: TGTGCCAGCAGTTCCCTACGAAGGGGGGGACGGGGAAGGATGAACACTGAAGCTTTCTTT; CDR3: CASSSLRRGGRGRMNTEAFF
J: TRBJ2-3; V: TRBV19; size: .; D: TRBD1; DNA: TGTGCCAGTAGTATTATGAGGGGGCCTAAGACAGATACGCAGTATTTT; CDR3: CASSIMRGPKTDTQYF
J: TRBJ1-5; V: TRBV6-5; size: .; D: .; DNA: TGTGCCAGCACCGAAACGGGGGATCAGCCCCAGCATTTT; CDR3: CASTETGDQPQHF
J: TRBJ2-1; V: TRBV19; size: .; D: TRBD2; DNA: TGTGCCAGTAGTATATCGACTAGCGGGACGATCTTC; CDR3: CASSISTSGTIF
J: TRBJ2-1; V: TRBV28; size: .; D: TRBD2; DNA: TGTGCCAGCAGTTTACCCTGGACTAGCGGATACAATGAGCAGTTCTTC; CDR3: CASSLPWTSGYNEQFF
J: TRBJ2-1; V: TRBV6-4; size: .; D: TRBD2; DNA: TGTGCCAGCAAGATAGGGACTAACCACAATGAGCAGTTCTTC; CDR3: CASKIGTNHNEQFF
J: TRBJ1-1; V: TRBV2; size: .; D: .; DNA: TGTGCCAGCAGTACAGGGTTGAACACTGAAGCTTTCTTT; CDR3: CASSTGLNTEAFF
J: TRBJ2-7; V: TRBV5-1; size: .; D: TRBD1; DNA: TGCGCCAGCAGCTTCATGGGGACAGGGGACGAGCAGTACTTC; CDR3: CASSFMGTGDEQYF
J: TRBJ2-3; V: TRBV6-4; size: many; D: TRBD2; DNA: TGTGCCAGCAGTGCCGTTGCGGGAGGGCCCTCGTATACGCAGTATTTT; CDR3: CASSAVAGGPSYTQYF
J: TRBJ1-1; V: TRBV7-9; size: .; D: .; DNA: TGTGCCAGCAGCTTAGCGCGGGCGGGCACTGAAGCTTTCTTT; CDR3: CASSLARAGTEAFF
J: TRBJ1-2; V: TRBV29-1; size: .; D: .; DNA: TGCAGCGTTAGGGGATGGGCGTCTGGCTATGGCTACACCTTC; CDR3: CSVRGWASGYGYTF
J: TRBJ1-4; V: TRBV2; size: once; D: .; DNA: TGTGCCAGCAGTACCCGACTCGGAGGTTATGAAAAACTGTTTTTT; CDR3: CASSTRLGGYEKLFF
J: TRBJ1-2; V: TRBV12-3/TRBV12-4; size: .; D: TRBD1; DNA: TGTGCCAGCAGTTCAGGGGGCTATGGCTACACCTTC; CDR3: CASSSGGYGYTF
J: TRBJ2-2; V: TRBV2; size: .; D: TRBD2; DNA: TGTGCCAGCAGTGAAATTGCTAGCGGGAGAACCGGGGAGCTGTTTTTT; CDR3: CASSEIASGRTGELFF
J: TRBJ1-5; V: TRBV4-1; size: .; D: TRBD1; DNA: TGCGCCAGCAGCCAAGGGACAGGGCTTAGCAATCAGCCCCAGCATTTT; CDR3: CASSQGTGLSNQPQHF
J: TRBJ1-2; V: TRBV5-1; size: .; D: .; DNA: TGCGCCAGCAGCTTCCGACGGGACTATGGCTACACCTTC; CDR3: CASSFRRDYGYTF
J: TRBJ2-5; V: TRBV5-1; size: .; D: .; DNA: TGCGCCAGCAGCTTGCAAGCGGTGGAAGAGACCCAGTACTTC; CDR3: CASSLQAVEETQYF
J: TRBJ2-7; V: TRBV5-1; size: .; D: TRBD2; DNA: TGCGCCAGCAGCTATCTAGCGGGAAGCTCCTACGAGCAGTACTTC; CDR3: CASSYLAGSSYEQYF
J: TRBJ2-3; V: TRBV10-1; size: .; D: TRBD2; DNA: TGCGCCAGCAGTGAAGGGGTAGCGGGAGGGGAAAGTACGCAGTATTTT; CDR3: CASSEGVAGGESTQYF
J: TRBJ2-4; V: TRBV6-5; size: .; D: TRBD1; DNA: TGTGCCACATTGAGGGGGCAGGGAAACATTCAGTACTTC; CDR3: CATLRGQGNIQYF
J: TRBJ2-5; V: TRBV5-1; size: once; D: TRBD1; DNA: TGCGCCAGCAGCTGGCTACAGGGGGCACAGGAGACCCAGTACTTC; CDR3: CASSWLQGAQETQYF
J: TRBJ2-5; V: TRBV2; size: .; D: .; DNA: TGTGCCAGCAGCGACAGCCAAGAGACCCAGTACTTC; CDR3: CASSDSQETQYF
J: TRBJ2-2; V: TRBV19; size: .; D: .; DNA: TGTGCCAGTAGCCCGGTCGGGACCGGGGAGCTGTTTTTT; CDR3: CASSPVGTGELFF